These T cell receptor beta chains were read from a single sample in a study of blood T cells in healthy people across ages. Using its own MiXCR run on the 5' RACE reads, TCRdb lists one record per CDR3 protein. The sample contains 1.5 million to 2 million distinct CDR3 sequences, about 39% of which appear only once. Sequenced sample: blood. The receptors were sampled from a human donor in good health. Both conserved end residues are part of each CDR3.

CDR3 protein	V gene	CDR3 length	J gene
CTSSLFGGTNTEAFF	TRBV5-5	15	TRBJ1-1
CSVAPTSGGAIRTDTQYF	TRBV29-1	18	TRBJ2-3
CSAANAGSGDEKRFF	TRBV20-1	15	TRBJ1-4
CASSQDGAGDYEQYF	TRBV4-2	15	NA
CASSLEGNDYGYTF	TRBV7-2	14	TRBJ1-2
CASSSSYGEQYF	TRBV7-2	12	TRBJ2-7
CASSRRGDNTEAFF	TRBV5-1	14	TRBJ1-1
CASSFSGSGRNEQFF	TRBV7-2	15	TRBJ2-1
CASSFQGLGATEAFF	TRBV12-3/TRBV12-4	15	TRBJ1-1
CSARGGNNEQFF	TRBV20-1	12	TRBJ2-1
CSASSPGLAGALSYNEQFF	TRBV20-1	19	TRBJ2-1
CASSVGPALRTDTQYF	TRBV9	16	TRBJ2-3
CASSTQGADNSPLHF	TRBV5-1	15	TRBJ1-6